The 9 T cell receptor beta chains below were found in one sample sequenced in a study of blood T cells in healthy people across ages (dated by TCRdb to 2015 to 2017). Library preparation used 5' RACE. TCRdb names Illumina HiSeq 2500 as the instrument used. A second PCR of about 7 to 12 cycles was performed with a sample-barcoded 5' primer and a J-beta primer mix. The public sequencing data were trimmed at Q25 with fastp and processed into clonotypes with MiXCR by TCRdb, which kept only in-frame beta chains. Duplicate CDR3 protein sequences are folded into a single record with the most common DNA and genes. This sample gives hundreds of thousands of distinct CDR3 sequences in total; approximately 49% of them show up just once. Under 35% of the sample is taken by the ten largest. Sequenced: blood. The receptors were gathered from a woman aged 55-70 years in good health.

The CDR3 loop reads CATSYNRGYEQYF. CDR3 DNA sequence: TGTGCCACCAGCTATAACCGGGGGTACGAGCAGTACTTC. The chain links TRBV15 to TRBJ2-7, with D tentatively TRBD2 (6 bases). The germline CDR1 and CDR2 sequences are LNHNV and YYDKDF (reference sequence). CDR3 size: 13 residues. Trimming stripped 5 bases from V and 4 bases from J, with 12 bases between.

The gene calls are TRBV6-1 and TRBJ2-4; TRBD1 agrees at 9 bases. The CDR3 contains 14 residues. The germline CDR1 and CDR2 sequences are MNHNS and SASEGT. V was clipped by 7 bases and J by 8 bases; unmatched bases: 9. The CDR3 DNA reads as TGTGCCAGCAAAAGGACAGGGGAGGGGGACATTCAGTACTTC. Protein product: CASKRTGEGDIQYF.

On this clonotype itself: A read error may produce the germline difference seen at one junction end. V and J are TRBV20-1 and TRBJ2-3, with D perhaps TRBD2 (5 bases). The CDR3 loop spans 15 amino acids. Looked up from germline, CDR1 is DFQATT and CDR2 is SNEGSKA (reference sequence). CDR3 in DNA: TGCGGTGCTAGAGGACTTGGCCCAGGTGATCCCCCGCAGTATTTT. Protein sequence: CGARGLGPGDPPQYF.

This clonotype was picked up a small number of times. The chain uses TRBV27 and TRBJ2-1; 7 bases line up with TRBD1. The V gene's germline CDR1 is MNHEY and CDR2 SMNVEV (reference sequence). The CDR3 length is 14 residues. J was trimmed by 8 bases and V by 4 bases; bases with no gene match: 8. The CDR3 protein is CASSSPGQTDEQFF. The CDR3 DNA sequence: TGTGCCAGCAGTTCACCGGGACAGACGGATGAGCAGTTCTTC.

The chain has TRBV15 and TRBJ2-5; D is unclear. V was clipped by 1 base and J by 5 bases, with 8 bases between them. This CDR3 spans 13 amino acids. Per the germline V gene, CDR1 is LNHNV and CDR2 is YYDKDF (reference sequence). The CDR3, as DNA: TGTGCCACCAGCAGAGGTCGATTGGAGACCCAGTACTTC. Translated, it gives CATSRGRLETQYF.

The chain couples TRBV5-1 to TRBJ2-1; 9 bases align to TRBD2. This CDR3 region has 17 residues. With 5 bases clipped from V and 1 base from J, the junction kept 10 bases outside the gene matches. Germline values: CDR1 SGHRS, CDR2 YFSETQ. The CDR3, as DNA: TGCGCCAGCAGGGTCTTCTATAGCGGGAGTTCCTACAATGAGCAGTTCTTC. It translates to CASRVFYSGSSYNEQFF.

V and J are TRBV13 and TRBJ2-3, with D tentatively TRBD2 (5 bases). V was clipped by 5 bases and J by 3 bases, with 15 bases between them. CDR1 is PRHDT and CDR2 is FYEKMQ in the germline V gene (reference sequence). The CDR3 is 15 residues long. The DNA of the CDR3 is TGTGCCAGCAGCCCATCCGGAACGGGAACAGATACGCAGTATTTT. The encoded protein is CASSPSGTGTDTQYF.

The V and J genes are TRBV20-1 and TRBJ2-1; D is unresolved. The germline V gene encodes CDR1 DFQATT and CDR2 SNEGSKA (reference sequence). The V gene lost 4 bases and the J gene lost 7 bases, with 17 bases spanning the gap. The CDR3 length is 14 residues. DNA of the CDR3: TGCAGTGCTATAGTCTGGATGGTTGGGAATGAGCAGTTCTTC. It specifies CSAIVWMVGNEQFF.

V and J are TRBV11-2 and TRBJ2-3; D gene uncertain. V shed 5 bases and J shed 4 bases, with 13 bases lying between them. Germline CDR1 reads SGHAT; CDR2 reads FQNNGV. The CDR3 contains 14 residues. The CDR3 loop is CASSVALGSDTQYF. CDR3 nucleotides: TGTGCCAGCAGCGTAGCTCTCGGCTCAGATACGCAGTATTTT.